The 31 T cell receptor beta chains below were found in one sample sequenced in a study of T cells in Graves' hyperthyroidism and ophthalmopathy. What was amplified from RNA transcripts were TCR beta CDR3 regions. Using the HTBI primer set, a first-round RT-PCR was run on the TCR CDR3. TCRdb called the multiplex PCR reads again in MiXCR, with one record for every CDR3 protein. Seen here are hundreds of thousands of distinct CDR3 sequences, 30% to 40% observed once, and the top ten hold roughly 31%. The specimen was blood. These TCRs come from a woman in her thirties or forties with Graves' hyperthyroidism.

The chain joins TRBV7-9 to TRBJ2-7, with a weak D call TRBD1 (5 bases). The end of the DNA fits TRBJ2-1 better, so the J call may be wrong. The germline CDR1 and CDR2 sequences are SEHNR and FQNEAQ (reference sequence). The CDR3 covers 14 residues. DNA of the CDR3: TGTGCCAGCAGCCACAGGAGCTCCTACAATGAGCAGTTCTTC. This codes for CASSHRSSYNEQFF.

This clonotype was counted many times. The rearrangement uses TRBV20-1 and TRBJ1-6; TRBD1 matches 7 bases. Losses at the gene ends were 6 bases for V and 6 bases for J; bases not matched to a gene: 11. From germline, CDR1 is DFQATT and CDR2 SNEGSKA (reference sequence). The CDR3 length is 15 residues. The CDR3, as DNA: TGCAGTGCGAGAACTCCGGGACAGCTTAATTCACCCCTCCACTTT. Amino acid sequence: CSARTPGQLNSPLHF.

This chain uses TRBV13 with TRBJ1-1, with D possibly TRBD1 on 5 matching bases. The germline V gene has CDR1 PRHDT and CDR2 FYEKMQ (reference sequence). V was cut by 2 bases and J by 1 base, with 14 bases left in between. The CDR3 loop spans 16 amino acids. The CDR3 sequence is CASSLLGVPANTEAFF. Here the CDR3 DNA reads TGTGCCAGCAGCTTACTGGGGGTCCCCGCGAACACTGAAGCTTTCTTT.

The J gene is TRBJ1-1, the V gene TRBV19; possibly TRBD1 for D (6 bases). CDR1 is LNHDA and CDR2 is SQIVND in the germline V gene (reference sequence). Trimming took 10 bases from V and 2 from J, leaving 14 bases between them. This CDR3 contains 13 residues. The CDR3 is CATGQGSNTEAFF. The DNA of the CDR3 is TGTGCCACCGGCCAGGGGAGCAACACTGAAGCTTTCTTT. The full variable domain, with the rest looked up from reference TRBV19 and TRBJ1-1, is DGGITQSPKYLFRKEGQNVTLSCEQNLNHDAMYWYRQDPGQGLRLIYYSQIVNDFQKGDIAEGYSVSREKKESFPLTVTSAQKNPTAFYLCATGQGSNTEAFFGQGTRLTVV.

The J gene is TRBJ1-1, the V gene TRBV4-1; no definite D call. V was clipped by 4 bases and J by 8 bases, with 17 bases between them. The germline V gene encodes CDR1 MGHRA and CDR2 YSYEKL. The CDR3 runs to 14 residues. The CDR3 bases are TGCGCCAGCAGCCGGCTTCAGGAGAAAGTGGAAGCTTTCTTT. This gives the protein CASSRLQEKVEAFF.

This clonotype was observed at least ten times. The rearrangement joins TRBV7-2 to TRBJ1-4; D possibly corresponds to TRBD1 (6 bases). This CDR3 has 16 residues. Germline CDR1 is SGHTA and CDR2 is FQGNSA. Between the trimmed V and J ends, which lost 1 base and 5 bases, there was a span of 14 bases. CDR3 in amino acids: CASSLGGGGRNEKLFF. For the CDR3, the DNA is TGTGCCAGCAGCTTAGGTGGCGGGGGCAGAAATGAAAAACTGTTTTTT.

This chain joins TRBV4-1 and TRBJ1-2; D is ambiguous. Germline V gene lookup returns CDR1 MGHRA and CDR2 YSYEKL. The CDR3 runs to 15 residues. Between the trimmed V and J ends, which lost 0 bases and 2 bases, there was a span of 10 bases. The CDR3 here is CASSQDWRENYGYTF. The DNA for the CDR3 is TGCGCCAGCAGCCAAGATTGGAGGGAAAACTATGGCTACACCTTC.

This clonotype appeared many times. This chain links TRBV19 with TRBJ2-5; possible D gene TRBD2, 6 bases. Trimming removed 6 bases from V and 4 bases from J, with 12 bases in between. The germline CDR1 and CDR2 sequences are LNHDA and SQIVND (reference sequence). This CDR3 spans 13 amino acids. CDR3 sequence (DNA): TGTGCCAGTAGAGTCCAGGGAGGAGAGACCCAGTACTTC. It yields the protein CASRVQGGETQYF. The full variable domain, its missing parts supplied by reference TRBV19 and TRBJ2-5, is DGGITQSPKYLFRKEGQNVTLSCEQNLNHDAMYWYRQDPGQGLRLIYYSQIVNDFQKGDIAEGYSVSREKKESFPLTVTSAQKNPTAFYLCASRVQGGETQYFGPGTRLLVL.

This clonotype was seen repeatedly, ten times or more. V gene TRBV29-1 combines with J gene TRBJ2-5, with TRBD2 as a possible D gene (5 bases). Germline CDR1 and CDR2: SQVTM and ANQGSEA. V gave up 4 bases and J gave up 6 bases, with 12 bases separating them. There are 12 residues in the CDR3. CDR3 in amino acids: CSVGGRQKTQYF. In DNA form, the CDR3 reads TGCAGCGTTGGAGGGCGTCAAAAGACCCAGTACTTC.

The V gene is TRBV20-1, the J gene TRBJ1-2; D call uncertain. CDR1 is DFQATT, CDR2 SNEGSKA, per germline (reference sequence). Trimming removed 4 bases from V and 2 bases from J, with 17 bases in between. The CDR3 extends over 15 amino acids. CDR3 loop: CSATRRESFNYGYTF. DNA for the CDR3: TGCAGTGCTACCCGCCGGGAGTCCTTCAACTATGGCTACACCTTC.

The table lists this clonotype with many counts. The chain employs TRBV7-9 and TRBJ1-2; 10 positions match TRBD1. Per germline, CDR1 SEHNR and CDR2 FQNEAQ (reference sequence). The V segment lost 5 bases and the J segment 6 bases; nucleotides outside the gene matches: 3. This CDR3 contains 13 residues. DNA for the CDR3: TGTGCCAGCAGCGCGGGGACAGGGGATGGCTACACCTTC. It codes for CASSAGTGDGYTF. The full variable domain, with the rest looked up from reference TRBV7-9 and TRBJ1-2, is DTGVSQNPRHKITKRGQNVTFRCDPISEHNRLYWYRQTLGQGPEFLTYFQNEAQLEKSRLLSDRFSAERPKGSFSTLEIQRTEQGDSAMYLCASSAGTGDGYTFGSGTRLTVV.

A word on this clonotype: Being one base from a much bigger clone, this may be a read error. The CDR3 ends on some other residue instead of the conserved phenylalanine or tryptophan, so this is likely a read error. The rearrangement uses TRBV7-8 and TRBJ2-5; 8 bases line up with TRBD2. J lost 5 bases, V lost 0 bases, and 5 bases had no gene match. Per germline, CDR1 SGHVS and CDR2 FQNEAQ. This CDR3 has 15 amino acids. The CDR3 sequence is CASSLARGARETQYL. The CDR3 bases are TGTGCCAGCAGCTTAGCGCGGGGGGCCCGGGAGACCCAGTACCTC.

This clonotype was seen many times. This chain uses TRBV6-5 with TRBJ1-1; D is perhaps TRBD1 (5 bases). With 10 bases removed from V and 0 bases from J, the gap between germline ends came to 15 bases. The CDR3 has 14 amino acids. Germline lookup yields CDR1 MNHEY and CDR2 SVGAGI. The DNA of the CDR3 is TGTGCCAACTCCCGGGACCTCCTGAACACTGAAGCTTTCTTT. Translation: CANSRDLLNTEAFF.

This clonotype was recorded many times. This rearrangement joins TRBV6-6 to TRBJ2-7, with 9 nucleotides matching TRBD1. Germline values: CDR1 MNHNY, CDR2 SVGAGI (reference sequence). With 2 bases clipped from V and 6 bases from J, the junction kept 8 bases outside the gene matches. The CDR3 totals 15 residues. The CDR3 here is CASSYTTGTGSEQYF. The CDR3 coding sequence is TGTGCCAGCAGTTACACGACCGGGACAGGGAGCGAGCAGTACTTC.

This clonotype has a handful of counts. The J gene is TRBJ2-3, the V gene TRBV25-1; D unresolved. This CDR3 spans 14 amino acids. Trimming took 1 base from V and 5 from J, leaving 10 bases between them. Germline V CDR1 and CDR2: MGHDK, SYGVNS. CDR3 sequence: CASSEWGFGDTQYF. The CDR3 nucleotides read TGTGCCAGCAGTGAATGGGGTTTTGGAGATACGCAGTATTTT.

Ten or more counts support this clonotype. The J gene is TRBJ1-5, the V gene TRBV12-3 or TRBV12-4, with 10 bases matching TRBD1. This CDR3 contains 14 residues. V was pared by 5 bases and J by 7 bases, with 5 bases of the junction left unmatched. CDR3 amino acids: CASSTRTGGQPQHF. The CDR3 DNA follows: TGTGCCAGCAGTACCAGGACAGGGGGACAGCCCCAGCATTTT.

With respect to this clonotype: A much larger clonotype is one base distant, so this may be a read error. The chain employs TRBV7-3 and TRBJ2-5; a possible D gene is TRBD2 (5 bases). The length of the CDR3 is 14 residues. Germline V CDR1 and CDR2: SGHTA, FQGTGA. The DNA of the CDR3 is TGTGCCAGCAGCTTAACTGGAGGACCCGAGACCCGGTACTTC. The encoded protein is CASSLTGGPETRYF.

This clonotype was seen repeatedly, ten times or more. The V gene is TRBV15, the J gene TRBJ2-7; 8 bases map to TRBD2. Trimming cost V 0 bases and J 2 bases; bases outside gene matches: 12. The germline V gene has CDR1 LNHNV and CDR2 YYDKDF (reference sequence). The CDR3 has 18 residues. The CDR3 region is CATSRDRGESGSAYEQYF. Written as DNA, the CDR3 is TGTGCCACCAGCAGAGATCGGGGCGAAAGCGGGAGCGCCTACGAGCAGTACTTC.

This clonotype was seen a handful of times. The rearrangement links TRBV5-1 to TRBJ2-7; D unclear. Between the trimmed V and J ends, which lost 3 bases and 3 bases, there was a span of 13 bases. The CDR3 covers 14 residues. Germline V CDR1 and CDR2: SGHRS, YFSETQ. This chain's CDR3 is CASSSGRYDYEQYF. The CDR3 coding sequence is TGCGCCAGCAGCTCTGGACGGTACGACTACGAGCAGTACTTC.

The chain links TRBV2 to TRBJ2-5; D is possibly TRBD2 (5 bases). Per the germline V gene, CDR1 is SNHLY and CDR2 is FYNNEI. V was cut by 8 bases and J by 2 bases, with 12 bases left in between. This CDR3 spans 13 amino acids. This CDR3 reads CASVRGQQETQYF. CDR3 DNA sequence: TGTGCCAGCGTACGAGGGCAGCAAGAGACCCAGTACTTC.

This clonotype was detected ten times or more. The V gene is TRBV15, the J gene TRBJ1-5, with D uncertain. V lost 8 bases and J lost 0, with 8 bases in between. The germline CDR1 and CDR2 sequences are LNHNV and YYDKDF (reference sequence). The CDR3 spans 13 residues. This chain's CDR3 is CATGRVSNQPQHF. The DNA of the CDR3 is TGTGCCACCGGAAGGGTTAGCAATCAGCCCCAGCATTTT. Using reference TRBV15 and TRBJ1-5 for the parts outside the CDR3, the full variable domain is DAMVIQNPRYQVTQFGKPVTLSCSQTLNHNVMYWYQQKSSQAPKLLFHYYDKDFNNEADTPDNFQSRRPNTSFCFLDIRSPGLGDTAMYLCATGRVSNQPQHFGDGTRLSIL.

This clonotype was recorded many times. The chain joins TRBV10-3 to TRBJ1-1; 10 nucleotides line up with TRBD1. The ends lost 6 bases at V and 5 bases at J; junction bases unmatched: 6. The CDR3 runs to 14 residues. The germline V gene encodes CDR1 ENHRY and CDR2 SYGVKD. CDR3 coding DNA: TGTGCCATCAGGGGGACAGGGGTCGAAACTGAAGCTTTCTTT. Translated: CAIRGTGVETEAFF.

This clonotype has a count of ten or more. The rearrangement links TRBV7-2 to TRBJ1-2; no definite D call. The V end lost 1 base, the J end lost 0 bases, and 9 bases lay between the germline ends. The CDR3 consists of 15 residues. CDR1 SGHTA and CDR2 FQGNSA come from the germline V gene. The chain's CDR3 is CASSLGMRANYGYTF. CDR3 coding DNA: TGTGCCAGCAGCTTAGGCATGCGAGCTAACTATGGCTACACCTTC.

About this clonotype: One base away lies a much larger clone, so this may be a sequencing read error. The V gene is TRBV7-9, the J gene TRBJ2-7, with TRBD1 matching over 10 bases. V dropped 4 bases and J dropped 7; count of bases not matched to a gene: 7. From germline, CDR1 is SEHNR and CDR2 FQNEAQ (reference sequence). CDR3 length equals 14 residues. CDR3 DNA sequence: TGTGCCAGCAGCTGGGACAGGGGATTGTGGGAGCAGTACTTC. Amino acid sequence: CASSWDRGLWEQYF.

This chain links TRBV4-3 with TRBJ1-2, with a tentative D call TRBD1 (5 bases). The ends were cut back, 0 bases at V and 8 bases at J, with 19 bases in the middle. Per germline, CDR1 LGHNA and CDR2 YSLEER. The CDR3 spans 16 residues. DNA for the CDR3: TGCGCCAGCAGCCAAGATTCAGGGTGGCAGACTGGAGGCTACACCTTC. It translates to CASSQDSGWQTGGYTF.

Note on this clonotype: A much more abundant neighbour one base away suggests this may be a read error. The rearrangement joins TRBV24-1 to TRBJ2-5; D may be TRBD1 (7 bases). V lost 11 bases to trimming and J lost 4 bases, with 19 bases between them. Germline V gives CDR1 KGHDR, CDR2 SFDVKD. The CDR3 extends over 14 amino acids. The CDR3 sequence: CASAGQRLAETQYF. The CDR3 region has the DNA TGTGCCAGCGCGGGACAGCGGCTCGCAGAGACCCAGTACTTC.

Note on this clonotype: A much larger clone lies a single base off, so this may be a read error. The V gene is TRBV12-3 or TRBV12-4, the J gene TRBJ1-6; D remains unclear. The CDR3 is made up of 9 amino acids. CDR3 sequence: CASGLPLHF. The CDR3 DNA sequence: TGTGCCAGCGGTTTACCCCTCCACTTT.

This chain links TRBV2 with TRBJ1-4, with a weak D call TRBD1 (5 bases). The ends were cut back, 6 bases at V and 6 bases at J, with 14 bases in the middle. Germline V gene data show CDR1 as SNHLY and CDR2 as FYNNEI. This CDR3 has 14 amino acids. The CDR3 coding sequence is TGTGCCAGCAGGGCGCAGGGTATGGATGAAAAACTGTTTTTT. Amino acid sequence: CASRAQGMDEKLFF.

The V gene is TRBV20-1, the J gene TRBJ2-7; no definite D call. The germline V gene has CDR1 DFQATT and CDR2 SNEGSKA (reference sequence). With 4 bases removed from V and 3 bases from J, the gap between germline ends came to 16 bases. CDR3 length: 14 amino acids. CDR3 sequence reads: CSAIRRGPLYEQYF. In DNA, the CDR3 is TGCAGTGCTATCCGGAGAGGACCCCTCTACGAGCAGTACTTC.

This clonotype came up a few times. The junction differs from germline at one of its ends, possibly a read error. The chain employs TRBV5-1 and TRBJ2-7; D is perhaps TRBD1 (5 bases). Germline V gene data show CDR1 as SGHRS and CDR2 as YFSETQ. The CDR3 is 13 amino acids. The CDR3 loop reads CASTLRGFHEQYF. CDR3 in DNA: TGTGCCAGCACCCTTAGGGGTTTCCACGAGCAGTACTTC.

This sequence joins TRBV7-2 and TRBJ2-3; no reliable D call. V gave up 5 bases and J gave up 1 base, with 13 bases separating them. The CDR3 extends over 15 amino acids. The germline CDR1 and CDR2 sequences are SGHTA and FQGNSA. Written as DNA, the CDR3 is TGTGCCAGCAGCCAAGAAGGGCGGCGCACAGATACGCAGTATTTT. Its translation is CASSQEGRRTDTQYF.